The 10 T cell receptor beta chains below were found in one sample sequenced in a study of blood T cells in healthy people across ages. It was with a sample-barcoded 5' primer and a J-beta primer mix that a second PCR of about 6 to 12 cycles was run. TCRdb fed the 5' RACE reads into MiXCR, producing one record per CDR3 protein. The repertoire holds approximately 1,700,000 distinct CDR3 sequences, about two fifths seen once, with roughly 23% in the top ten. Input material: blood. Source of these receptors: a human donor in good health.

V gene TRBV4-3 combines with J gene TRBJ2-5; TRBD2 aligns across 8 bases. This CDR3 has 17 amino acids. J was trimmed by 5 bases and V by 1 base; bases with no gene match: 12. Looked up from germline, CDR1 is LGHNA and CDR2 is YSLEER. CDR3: CASSQGRHRSGGETQYF. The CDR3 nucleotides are TGCGCCAGCAGCCAAGGGAGACACAGGTCGGGGGGGGAGACCCAGTACTTC.

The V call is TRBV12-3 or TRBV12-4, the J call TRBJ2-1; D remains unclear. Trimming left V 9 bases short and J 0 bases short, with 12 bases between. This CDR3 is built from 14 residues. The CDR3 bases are TGTGCCAGTCTCCCGGGCAGCTCCTACAATGAGCAGTTCTTC. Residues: CASLPGSSYNEQFF.

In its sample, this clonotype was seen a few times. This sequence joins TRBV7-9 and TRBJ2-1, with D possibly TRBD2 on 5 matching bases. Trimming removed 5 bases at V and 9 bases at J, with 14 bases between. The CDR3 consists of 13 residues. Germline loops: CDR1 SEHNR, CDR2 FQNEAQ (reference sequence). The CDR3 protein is CASSRRGFGEQFF. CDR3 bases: TGTGCCAGCAGCCGCCGGGGTTTTGGTGAGCAGTTCTTC.

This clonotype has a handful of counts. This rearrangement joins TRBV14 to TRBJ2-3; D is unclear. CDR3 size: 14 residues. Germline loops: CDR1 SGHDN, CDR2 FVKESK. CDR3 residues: CAPADRTGTDTQYF. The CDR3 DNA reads TGTGCTCCAGCAGATAGGACGGGCACAGATACGCAGTATTTT.

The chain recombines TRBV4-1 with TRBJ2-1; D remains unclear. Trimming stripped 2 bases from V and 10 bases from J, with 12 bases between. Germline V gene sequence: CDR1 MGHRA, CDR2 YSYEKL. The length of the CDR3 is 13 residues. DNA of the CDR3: TGCGCCAGCAGCCAATCACCCGTTTCCGAGCAGTTCTTC. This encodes CASSQSPVSEQFF.

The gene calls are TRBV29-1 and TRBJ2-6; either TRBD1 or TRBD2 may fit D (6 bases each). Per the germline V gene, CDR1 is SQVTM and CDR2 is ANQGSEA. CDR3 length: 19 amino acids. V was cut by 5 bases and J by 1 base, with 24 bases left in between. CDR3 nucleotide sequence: TGCAGCGTTCCGGGAGAGGGAACAGGGTCCCTTTCTGGGGCCAACGTCCTGACTTTC. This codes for CSVPGEGTGSLSGANVLTF.

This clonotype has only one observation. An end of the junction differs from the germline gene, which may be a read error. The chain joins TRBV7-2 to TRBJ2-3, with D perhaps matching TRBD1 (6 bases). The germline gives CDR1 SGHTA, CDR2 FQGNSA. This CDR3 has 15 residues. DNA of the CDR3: TGTGCCAGCAGCTCGTTTACAGGGTACCCAGATACGCTGTATTTT. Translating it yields CASSSFTGYPDTLYF.

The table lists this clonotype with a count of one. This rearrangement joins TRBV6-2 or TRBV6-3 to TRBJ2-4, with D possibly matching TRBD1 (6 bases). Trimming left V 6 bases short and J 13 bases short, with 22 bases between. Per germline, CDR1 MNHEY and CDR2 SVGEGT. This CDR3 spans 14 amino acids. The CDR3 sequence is CASRRDIPWWEQYF. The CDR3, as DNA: TGTGCCAGCAGACGGGACATCCCTTGGTGGGAGCAGTACTTC.

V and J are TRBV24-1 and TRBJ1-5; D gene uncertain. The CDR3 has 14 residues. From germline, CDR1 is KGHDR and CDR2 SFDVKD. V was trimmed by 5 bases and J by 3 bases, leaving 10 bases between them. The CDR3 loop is CATSGGRFNQPQHF. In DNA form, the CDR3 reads TGTGCCACCAGTGGTGGACGGTTCAATCAGCCCCAGCATTTT.

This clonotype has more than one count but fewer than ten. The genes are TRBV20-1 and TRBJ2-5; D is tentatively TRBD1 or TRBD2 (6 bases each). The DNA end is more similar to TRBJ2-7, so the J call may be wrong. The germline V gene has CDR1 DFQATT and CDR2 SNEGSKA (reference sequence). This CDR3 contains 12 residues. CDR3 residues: CSAVRGLDEQYF. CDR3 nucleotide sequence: TGCAGTGCTGTCCGGGGGCTCGACGAGCAGTACTTC.